This T cell receptor (beta chain) was captured in a study of cytomegalovirus exposure and HLA in healthy donors. Whole-study context: It was reported in a later analysis that the same platform had been used for the 120 or so validation repertoires as for the 666 first-cohort repertoires.

Remarks on this clone: Its cognate antigen is unknown.

The table came from immunoSEQ multiplex PCR; TCRdb's copy has only in-frame clones and leaves some out. The top ten hold around 3% of the sample, which has 200,000 to 250,000 clones, 80% to 90% seen once. Study-wide results and limits: Accounts indicate the classifier identified cytomegalovirus status with strong specificity and sensitivity. Among TCR beta chains, those listed as cytomegalovirus-associated numbered under 200.

Germline CDR1 reads MRHNA; CDR2 reads SNTAGT. This CDR3 contains 11 residues. The junction had 10 bases not matched to a gene; V was cut back by 11 bases and J by 15 bases. The specimen sequenced was PBMCs. This TCR derives from a man aged 18 to 29 in good health and CMV-seronegative. The rearrangement uses TRBV6-4 and TRBJ2-1, with 10 bases matching TRBD1. This chain's CDR3 is CASSGQGLWFF. CDR3 sequence (DNA): TGTGCCTCCTCGGGACAGGGGTTGTGGTTCTTC.